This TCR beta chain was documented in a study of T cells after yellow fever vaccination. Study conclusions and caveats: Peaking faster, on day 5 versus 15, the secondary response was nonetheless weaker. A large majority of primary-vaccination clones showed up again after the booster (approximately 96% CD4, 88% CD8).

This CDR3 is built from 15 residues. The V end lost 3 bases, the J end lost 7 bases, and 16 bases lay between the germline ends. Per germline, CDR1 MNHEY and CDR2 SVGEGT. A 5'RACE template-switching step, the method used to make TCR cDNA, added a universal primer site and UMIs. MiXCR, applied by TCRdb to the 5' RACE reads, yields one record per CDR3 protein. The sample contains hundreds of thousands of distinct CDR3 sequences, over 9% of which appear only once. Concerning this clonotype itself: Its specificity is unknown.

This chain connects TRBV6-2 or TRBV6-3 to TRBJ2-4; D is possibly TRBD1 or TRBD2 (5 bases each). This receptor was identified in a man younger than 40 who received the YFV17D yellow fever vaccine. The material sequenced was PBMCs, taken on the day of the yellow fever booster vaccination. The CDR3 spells CASSYFRGGSNIQYF. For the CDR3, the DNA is TGTGCCAGCAGTTATTTTAGGGGTGGGAGCAACATTCAGTACTTC.